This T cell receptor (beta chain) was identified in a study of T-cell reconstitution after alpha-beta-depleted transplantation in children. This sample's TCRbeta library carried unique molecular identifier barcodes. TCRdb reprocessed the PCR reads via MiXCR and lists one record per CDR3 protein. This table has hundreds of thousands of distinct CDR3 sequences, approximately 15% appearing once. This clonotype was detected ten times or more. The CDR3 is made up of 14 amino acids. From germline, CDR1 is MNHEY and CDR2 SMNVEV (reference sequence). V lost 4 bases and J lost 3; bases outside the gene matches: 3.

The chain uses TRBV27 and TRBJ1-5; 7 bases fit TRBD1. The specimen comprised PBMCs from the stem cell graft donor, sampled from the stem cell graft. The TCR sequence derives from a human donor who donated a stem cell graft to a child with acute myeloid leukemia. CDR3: CASSSTGVNQPQHF. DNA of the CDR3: TGTGCCAGCAGTTCCACAGGGGTCAATCAGCCCCAGCATTTT.